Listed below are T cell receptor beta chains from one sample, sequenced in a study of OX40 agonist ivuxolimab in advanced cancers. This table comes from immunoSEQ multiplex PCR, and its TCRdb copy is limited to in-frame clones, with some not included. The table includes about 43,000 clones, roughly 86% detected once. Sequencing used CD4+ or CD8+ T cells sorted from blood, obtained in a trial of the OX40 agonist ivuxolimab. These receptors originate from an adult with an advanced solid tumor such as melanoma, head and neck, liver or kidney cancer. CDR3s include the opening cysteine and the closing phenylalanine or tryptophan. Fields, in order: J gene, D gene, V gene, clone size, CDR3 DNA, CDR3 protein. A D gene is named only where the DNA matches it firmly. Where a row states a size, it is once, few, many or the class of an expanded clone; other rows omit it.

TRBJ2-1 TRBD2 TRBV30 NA TGTGCCTGGAGCCCCGGACTAGCTTTGAATGAGCAGTTCTTC CAWSPGLALNEQFF
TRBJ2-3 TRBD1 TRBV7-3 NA TGTGCCAGCAGCTTAATAGGGGGCGAATCCGATACGCAGTATTTT CASSLIGGESDTQYF
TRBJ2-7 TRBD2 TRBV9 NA TGTGCCAGCTCCGGGACTAGCGTCTACGAGCAGTACTTC CASSGTSVYEQYF
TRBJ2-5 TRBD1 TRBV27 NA TGTGCCAGCATCGGTTCTTGGGGACAGGGTATTAGAGAGACCCAGTACTTC CASIGSWGQGIRETQYF
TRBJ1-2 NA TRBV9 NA TGTGCCAGCAGCGGGCCTGGACCGACCTATGGCTACACCTTC CASSGPGPTYGYTF
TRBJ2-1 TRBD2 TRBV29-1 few TGCAGCGTTAACGGACTAGCGGGGGTTATAACCTACAATGAGCAGTTCTTC CSVNGLAGVITYNEQFF
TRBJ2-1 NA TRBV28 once TGTGCCAGCAGTTTAGCGGATTCGGGGTATGAGCAGTTCTTC CASSLADSGYEQFF
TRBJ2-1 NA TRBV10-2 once TGCGCCACTAGGGGTTTAGGGGACAATGAGCAGTTCTTC CATRGLGDNEQFF
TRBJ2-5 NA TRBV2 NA TGTGCCAGCCTAGCCCGGCCCCGGGACTCCCAAGAGACCCAGTACTTC CASLARPRDSQETQYF
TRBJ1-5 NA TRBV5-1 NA TGCGCCAGCAGCTTGGGGGCAGGGGATCACTTCAATCAGCCCCAGCATTTT CASSLGAGDHFNQPQHF
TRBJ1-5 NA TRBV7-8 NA TGTGCCAGCAGCTTATGGGGGGAGAGCAATCAGCCCCAGCATTTT CASSLWGESNQPQHF
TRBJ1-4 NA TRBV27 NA TGTGCCAGCAGTATGACAGTCCCCTATGTGGAAAAACTGTTTTTT CASSMTVPYVEKLFF
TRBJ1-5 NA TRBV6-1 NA TGTGCCAGCAGTGAAGCGCCAGGGTTTAGCAATCAGCCCCAGCATTTT CASSEAPGFSNQPQHF
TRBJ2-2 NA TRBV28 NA TGTGCCAGCAGTTTACTAGATCTTCCCGGGGAGCTGTTTTTT CASSLLDLPGELFF
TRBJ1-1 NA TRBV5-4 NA TGTGCCAGCAGCGAGAAATGGAGAGAGAACACTGAAGCTTTCTTT CASSEKWRENTEAFF
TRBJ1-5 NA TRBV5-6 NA TGTGCCAGCAGCTTGGGGGCCGGACAGCCCCAGCATTTT CASSLGAGQPQHF
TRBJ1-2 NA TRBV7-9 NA TGTGCCAGCAGCTTAGGGCCTGTTCTCTATGGCTACACCTTC CASSLGPVLYGYTF
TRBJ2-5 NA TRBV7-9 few TGTGCCAGCAGCTTAGAGGGGGACCTGGGAGAGACCCAGTACTTC CASSLEGDLGETQYF